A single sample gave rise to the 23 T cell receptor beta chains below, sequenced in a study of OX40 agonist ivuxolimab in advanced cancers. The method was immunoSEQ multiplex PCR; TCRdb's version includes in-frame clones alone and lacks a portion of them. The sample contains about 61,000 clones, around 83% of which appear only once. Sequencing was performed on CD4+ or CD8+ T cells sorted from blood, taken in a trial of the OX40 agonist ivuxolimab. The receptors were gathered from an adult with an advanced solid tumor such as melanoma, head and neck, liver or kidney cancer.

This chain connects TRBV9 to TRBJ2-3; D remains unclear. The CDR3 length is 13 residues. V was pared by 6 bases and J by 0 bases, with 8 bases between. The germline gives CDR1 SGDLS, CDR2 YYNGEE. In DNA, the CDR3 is TGTGCCAGCACCACGCAGAGCACAGATACGCAGTATTTT. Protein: CASTTQSTDTQYF.

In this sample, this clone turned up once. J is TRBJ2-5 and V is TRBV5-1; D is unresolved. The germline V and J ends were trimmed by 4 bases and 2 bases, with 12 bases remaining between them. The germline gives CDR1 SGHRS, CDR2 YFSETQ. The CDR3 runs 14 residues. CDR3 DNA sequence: TGCGCCAGCAGCGACGGGCGGAGTCAAGAGACCCAGTACTTC. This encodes CASSDGRSQETQYF.

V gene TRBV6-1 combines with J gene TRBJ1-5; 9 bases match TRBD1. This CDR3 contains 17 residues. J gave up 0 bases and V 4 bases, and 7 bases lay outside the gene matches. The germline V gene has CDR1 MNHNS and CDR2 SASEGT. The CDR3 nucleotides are TGTGCCAGCAGTGCTTACTCACAGGGGGCTAGCAATCAGCCCCAGCATTTT. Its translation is CASSAYSQGASNQPQHF.

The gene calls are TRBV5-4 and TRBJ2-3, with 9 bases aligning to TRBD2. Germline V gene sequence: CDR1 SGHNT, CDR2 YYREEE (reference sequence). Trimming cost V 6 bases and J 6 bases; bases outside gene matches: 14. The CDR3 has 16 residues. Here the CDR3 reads CASTRLSGGTPDTQYF. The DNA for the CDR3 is TGTGCCAGCACCCGCCTAAGCGGGGGGACTCCGGATACGCAGTATTTT.

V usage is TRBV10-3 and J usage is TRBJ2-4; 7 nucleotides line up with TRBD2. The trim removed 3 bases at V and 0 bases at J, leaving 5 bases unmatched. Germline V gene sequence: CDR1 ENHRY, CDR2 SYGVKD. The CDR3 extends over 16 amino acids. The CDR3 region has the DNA TGTGCCATCAGTGACCCAGCGGGGCTAGCCAAAAACATTCAGTACTTC. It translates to CAISDPAGLAKNIQYF.

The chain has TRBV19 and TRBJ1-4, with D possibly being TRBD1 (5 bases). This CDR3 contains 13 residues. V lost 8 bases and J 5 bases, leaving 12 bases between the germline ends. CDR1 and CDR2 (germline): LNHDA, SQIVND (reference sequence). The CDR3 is CASPTVQNEKLFF. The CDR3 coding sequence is TGTGCCAGTCCGACAGTACAAAATGAAAAACTGTTTTTT.

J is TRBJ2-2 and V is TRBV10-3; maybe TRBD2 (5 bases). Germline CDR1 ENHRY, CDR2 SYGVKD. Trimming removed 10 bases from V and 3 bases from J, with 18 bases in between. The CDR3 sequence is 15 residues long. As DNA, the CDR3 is TGTGCCACCAGGCCTAGCAAGGCTGACACCGGGGAGCTGTTTTTT. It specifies CATRPSKADTGELFF.

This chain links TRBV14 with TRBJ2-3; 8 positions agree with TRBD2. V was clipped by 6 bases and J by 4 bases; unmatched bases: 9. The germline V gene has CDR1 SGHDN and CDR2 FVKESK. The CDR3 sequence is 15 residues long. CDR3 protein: CASSAAGGGADTQYF. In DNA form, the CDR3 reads TGTGCCAGCAGTGCTGCGGGGGGAGGCGCAGATACGCAGTATTTT.

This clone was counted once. CDR3 bases: TGTGCCAGCAGTTACGAGGGCCGGGGCTACACCTTC. It specifies CASSYEGRGYTF. V usage is TRBV6-5 and J usage is TRBJ1-2; no clear D gene. V lost 2 bases, J lost 8 bases, and 9 bases lay in between. This CDR3 is built from 12 residues. From germline, CDR1 is MNHEY and CDR2 SVGAGI.

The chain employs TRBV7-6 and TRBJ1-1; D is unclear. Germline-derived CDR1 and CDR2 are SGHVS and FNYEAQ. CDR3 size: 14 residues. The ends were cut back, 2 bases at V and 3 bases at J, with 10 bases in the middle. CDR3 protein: CASSLFTRDTEAFF. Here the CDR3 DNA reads TGTGCCAGCAGCTTATTCACGAGGGACACTGAAGCTTTCTTT.

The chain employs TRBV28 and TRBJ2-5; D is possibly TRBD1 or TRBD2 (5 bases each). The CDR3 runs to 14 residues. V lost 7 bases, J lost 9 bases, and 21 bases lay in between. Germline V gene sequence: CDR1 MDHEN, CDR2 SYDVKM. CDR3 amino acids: CASTLSGTPLAQYF. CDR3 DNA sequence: TGTGCCAGCACCCTCAGTGGGACGCCGCTCGCCCAGTACTTC.

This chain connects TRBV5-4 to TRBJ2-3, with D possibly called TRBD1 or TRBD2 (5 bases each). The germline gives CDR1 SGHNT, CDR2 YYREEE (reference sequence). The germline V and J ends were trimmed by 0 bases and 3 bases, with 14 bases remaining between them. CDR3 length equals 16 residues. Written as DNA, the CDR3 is TGTGCCAGCAGCTTGGACTCCCTTTGGGGGACAGATACGCAGTATTTT. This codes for CASSLDSLWGTDTQYF. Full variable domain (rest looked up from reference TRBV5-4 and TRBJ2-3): ETGVTQSPTHLIKTRGQQVTLRCSSQSGHNTVSWYQQALGQGPQFIFQYYREEENGRGNFPPRFSGLQFPNYSSELNVNALELDDSALYLCASSLDSLWGTDTQYFGPGTRLTVL.

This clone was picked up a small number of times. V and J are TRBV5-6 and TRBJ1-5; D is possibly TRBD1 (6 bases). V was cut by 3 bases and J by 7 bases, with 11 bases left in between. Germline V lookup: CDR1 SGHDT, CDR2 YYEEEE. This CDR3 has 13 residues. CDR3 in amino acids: CASSSGHLQPQHF. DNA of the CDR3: TGTGCCAGCAGCTCGGGACACCTACAGCCCCAGCATTTT.

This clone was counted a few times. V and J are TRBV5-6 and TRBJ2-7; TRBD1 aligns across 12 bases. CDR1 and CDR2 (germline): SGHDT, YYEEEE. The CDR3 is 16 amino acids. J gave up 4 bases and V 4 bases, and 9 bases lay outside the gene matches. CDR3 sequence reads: CASSGPGQGAKYEQYF. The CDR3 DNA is TGTGCCAGCAGCGGCCCGGGACAGGGGGCGAAGTACGAGCAGTACTTC.

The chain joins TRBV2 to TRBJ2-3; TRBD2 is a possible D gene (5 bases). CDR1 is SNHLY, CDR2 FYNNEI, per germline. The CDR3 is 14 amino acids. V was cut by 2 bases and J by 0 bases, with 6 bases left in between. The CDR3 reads CASSERTSTDTQYF. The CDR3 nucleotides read TGTGCCAGCAGTGAAAGGACTAGCACAGATACGCAGTATTTT.

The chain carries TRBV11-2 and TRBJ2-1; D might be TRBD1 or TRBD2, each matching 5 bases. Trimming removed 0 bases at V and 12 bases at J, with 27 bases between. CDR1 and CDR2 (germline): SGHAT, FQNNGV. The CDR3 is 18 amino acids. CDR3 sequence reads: CASSLDRASNFNEQGQFF. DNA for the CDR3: TGTGCCAGCAGCTTAGATCGGGCTAGCAATTTTAATGAGCAGGGGCAGTTCTTC. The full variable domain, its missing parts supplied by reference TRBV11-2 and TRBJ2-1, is EAGVAQSPRYKIIEKRQSVAFWCNPISGHATLYWYQQILGQGPKLLIQFQNNGVVDDSQLPKDRFSAERLKGVDSTLKIQPAKLEDSAVYLCASSLDRASNFNEQGQFFGPGTRLTVL.

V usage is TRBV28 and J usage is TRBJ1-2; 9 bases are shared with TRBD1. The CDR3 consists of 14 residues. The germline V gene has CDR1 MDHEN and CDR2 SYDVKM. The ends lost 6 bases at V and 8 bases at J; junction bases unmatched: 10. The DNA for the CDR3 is TGTGCCAGCAGGGGAACAGGGGGCGCGGGGGGCTACACCTTC. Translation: CASRGTGGAGGYTF.

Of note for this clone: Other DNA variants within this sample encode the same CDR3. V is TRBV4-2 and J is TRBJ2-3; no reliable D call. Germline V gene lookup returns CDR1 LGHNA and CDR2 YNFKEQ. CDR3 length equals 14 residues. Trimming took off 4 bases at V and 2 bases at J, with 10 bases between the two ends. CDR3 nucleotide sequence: TGTGCCAGCAGCCGCGGTGGGAACACAGATACGCAGTATTTT. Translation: CASSRGGNTDTQYF.

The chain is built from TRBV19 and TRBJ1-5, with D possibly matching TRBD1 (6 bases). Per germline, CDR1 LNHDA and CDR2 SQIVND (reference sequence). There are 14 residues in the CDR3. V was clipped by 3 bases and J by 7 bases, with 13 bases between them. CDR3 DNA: TGTGCCAGTAGTATCAGGGACAATCAACAGCCCCAGCATTTT. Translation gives CASSIRDNQQPQHF.

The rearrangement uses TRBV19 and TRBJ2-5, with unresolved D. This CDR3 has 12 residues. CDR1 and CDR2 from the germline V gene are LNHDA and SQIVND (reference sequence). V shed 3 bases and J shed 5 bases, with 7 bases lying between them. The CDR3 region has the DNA TGTGCCAGTAGTATGGTTTCGGAGACCCAGTACTTC. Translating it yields CASSMVSETQYF.

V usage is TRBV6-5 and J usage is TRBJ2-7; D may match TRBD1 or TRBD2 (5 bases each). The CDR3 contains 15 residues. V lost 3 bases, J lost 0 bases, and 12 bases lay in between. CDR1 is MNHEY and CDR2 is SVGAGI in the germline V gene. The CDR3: CASSYEWGSSYEQYF. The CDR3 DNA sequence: TGTGCCAGCAGTTATGAGTGGGGGAGCTCCTACGAGCAGTACTTC.

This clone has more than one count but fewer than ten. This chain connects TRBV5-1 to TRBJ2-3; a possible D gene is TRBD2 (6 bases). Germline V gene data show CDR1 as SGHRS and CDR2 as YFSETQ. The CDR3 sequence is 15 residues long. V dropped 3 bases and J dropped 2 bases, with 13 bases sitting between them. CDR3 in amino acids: CASSSGTPLTDTQYF. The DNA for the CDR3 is TGCGCCAGCAGCTCCGGGACTCCCCTCACAGATACGCAGTATTTT.

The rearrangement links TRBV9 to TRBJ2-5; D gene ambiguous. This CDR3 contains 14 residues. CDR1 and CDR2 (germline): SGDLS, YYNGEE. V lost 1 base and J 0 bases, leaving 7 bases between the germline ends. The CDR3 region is CASSVSTYQETQYF. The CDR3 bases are TGTGCCAGCAGCGTATCAACGTACCAAGAGACCCAGTACTTC.